The rows below give T cell receptor beta chains drawn from one sample of a study of T cells after posttransplantation cyclophosphamide. Sequenced by immunoSEQ multiplex PCR; TCRdb stores in-frame clones only, minus some. The top ten hold 1.9% of the sample, which has approximately 20,000 clones, 85% to 90% seen once. The sequenced sample was PBMCs, obtained approximately twelve months after allogeneic stem cell transplant with calcineurin inhibitor and methotrexate. These receptor sequences come from a female patient in her 30s who received an allogeneic stem cell transplant from an unrelated donor, was CMV-positive, and had acute and chronic GVHD. Some T cells may possibly be graft donor cells. The CDR3 runs from the conserved cysteine through the conserved F or W. A D gene is named only where the DNA matches it firmly. Size values are once, few and many counts, or a class for expanded clones, and some rows have none.

size: NA
D: TRBD1
J: TRBJ2-7
V: TRBV5-5
DNA: TGTGCCAGCGGTGGACAGGGGGTGAGCGAGCAGTACTTC
CDR3: CASGGQGVSEQYF

size: NA
D: TRBD1
J: TRBJ2-5
V: TRBV27
DNA: TGTGCCAGCAGTCTCTTAGGGACAGATGAGACCCAGTACTTC
CDR3: CASSLLGTDETQYF

size: NA
D: NA
J: TRBJ1-1
V: TRBV19
DNA: TGTGCCAGTAGCCCCACGATTCGGGGAGGAACTGAAGCTTTCTTT
CDR3: CASSPTIRGGTEAFF

size: NA
D: NA
J: TRBJ2-1
V: TRBV9
DNA: TGTGCCAGCAGCGTGGCTCCCAATGAGCAGTTCTTC
CDR3: CASSVAPNEQFF

size: NA
D: TRBD2
J: TRBJ2-1
V: TRBV30
DNA: TGTGCCTGGAGGGGGGGACTAGCGGGAGGAGCCTACAATGAGCAGTTCTTC
CDR3: CAWRGGLAGGAYNEQFF

size: once
D: NA
J: TRBJ2-2
V: TRBV27
DNA: TGTGCCAGCAAATCACCGACAGTCCTAAGGGGGACCGGGGAGCTGTTTTTT
CDR3: CASKSPTVLRGTGELFF

size: NA
D: NA
J: TRBJ2-1
V: TRBV30
DNA: TGTGCCTGGAGCCTCCCGCCCTTAACGAGCTCCTACAATGAGCAGTTCTTC
CDR3: CAWSLPPLTSSYNEQFF

size: NA
D: TRBD1
J: TRBJ2-5
V: TRBV27
DNA: TGTGCCAGCAGCCTAACCCGGGACAGTCTGATCCAAGAGACCCAGTACTTC
CDR3: CASSLTRDSLIQETQYF

size: NA
D: NA
J: TRBJ1-3
V: TRBV9
DNA: TGTGCCAGCAGCGCGAGTAGGGGGTCTGGAAACACCATATATTTT
CDR3: CASSASRGSGNTIYF

size: once
D: TRBD2
J: TRBJ2-3
V: TRBV5-6
DNA: TGTGCCAGCAGCCCGCCGAGCGGGAGCTCTGCGCAGTATTTT
CDR3: CASSPPSGSSAQYF

size: NA
D: TRBD2
J: TRBJ2-1
V: TRBV11-3
DNA: TGTGCCAGCAGCTTAAAAGGGAGGGGTGAGCAGTTCTTC
CDR3: CASSLKGRGEQFF

size: NA
D: NA
J: TRBJ2-2
V: TRBV11-2
DNA: TGTGCCAGCAGCTTAGAAGCGGCGGTCGGGGAGCTGTTTTTT
CDR3: CASSLEAAVGELFF

size: NA
D: TRBD2
J: TRBJ2-5
V: TRBV9
DNA: TGTGCCAGCAGCGTAGGCGGGAGGGGCGCGCAAGAGACCCAGTACTTC
CDR3: CASSVGGRGAQETQYF

size: NA
D: TRBD1
J: TRBJ2-1
V: TRBV27
DNA: TGTGCCAGCAGCCTGACAGGGGGCGCCAACAATGAGCAGTTCTTC
CDR3: CASSLTGGANNEQFF

size: NA
D: NA
J: TRBJ2-1
V: TRBV6-1
DNA: TGTGCCAGCAGTTCGAGGACCTACAATGAGCAGTTCTTC
CDR3: CASSSRTYNEQFF

size: NA
D: NA
J: TRBJ2-2
V: TRBV7-7
DNA: TGTGCTAGCAGCTTAGGGGGGCCCACCGGGGAGCTGTTTTTT
CDR3: CASSLGGPTGELFF

size: NA
D: NA
J: TRBJ2-7
V: TRBV7-8
DNA: TGTGCCAGCAGCTTTTGGGGAGACGAGCAGTACTTC
CDR3: CASSFWGDEQYF

size: NA
D: TRBD2
J: TRBJ2-3
V: TRBV11-2
DNA: TGTGCCAGCAGCTTAGGAGAGACTAGCGGGGTAGATACGCAGTATTTT
CDR3: CASSLGETSGVDTQYF

size: once
D: NA
J: TRBJ2-3
V: TRBV6-1
DNA: TGTGCCAGCAACCGGTGGACTAGCACAGATACGCAGTATTTT
CDR3: CASNRWTSTDTQYF

size: few
D: TRBD2
J: TRBJ2-1
V: TRBV11-2
DNA: TGTGCCAGCAGCTTAGGTGGTAGCGGGAGTTACAATGAGCAGTTCTTC
CDR3: CASSLGGSGSYNEQFF

size: NA
D: NA
J: TRBJ1-2
V: TRBV4-3
DNA: TGCGCCAGCAGCCCTGGACTAGCGGGGGAGATGGACTATGGCTACACCTTC
CDR3: CASSPGLAGEMDYGYTF

size: NA
D: TRBD2
J: TRBJ2-1
V: TRBV7-9
DNA: TGTGCCAGCAGCTCACGGCGGGAGGAGATCTCCTACAATGAGCAGTTCTTC
CDR3: CASSSRREEISYNEQFF

size: NA
D: NA
J: TRBJ2-2
V: TRBV27
DNA: TGTGCCAGCGCCCCTATAGGAGACACCGGGGAGCTGTTTTTT
CDR3: CASAPIGDTGELFF

size: NA
D: NA
J: TRBJ2-1
V: TRBV6-6
DNA: TGTGCCAGCAGCCCCTACAGGGATGTTTACGATGAGCAGTTCTTC
CDR3: CASSPYRDVYDEQFF

size: NA
D: TRBD2
J: TRBJ2-5
V: TRBV9
DNA: TGTGCCAGCAGTCGGAGTAGCGGGAGAGGGGGCCAAGAGACCCAGTACTTC
CDR3: CASSRSSGRGGQETQYF

size: NA
D: TRBD2
J: TRBJ2-7
V: TRBV7-6
DNA: TGTGCCAGCAGCTTAGGGGTTTCTAGCGGGGTAGCCTACGAGCAGTACTTC
CDR3: CASSLGVSSGVAYEQYF

size: NA
D: NA
J: TRBJ2-7
V: TRBV13
DNA: TGTGCCAGCAGCTCAGCGGACCTTACCTCCTACGAGCAGTACTTC
CDR3: CASSSADLTSYEQYF

size: NA
D: NA
J: TRBJ1-6
V: TRBV19
DNA: TGTGCCAGTAGTGGGGCAGGGCGGTATAATTCACCCCTCCACTTT
CDR3: CASSGAGRYNSPLHF

size: NA
D: NA
J: TRBJ1-2
V: TRBV7-6
DNA: TGTGCCAGCAGCTCTAGCGGGATGAACTATGGCTACACCTTC
CDR3: CASSSSGMNYGYTF

size: NA
D: NA
J: TRBJ2-3
V: TRBV19
DNA: TGTGCCAGTAGTATTACTAGTGGGTCCGGGACGCAGTATTTT
CDR3: CASSITSGSGTQYF